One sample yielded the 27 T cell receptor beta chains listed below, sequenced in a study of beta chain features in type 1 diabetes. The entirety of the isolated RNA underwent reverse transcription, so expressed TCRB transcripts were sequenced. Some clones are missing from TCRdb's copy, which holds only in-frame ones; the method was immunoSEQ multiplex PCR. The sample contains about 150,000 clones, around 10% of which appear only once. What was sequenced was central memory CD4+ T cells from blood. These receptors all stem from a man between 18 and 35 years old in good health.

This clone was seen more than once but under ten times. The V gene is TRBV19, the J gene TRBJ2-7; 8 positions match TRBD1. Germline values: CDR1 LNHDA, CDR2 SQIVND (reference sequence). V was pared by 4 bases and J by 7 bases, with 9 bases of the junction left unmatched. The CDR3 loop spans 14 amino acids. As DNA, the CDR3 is TGTGCCAGTAGTACCCCCGGGACAGGATTAGAGCAGTACTTC. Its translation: CASSTPGTGLEQYF.

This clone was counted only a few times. DNA for the CDR3: TGTGCCAGCAGTTTATCGATATGGGGCAGGGCCTACGAGCAGTACTTC. It specifies CASSLSIWGRAYEQYF. This rearrangement joins TRBV27 to TRBJ2-7, with D possibly TRBD1 on 5 matching bases. Deletions cut 0 bases from V and 2 bases from J, with 14 bases between. This CDR3 region has 16 residues. In germline, CDR1 is MNHEY, CDR2 SMNVEV (reference sequence).

CDR3 region: CATRALSYNEQFF. The CDR3 DNA follows: TGTGCTACCAGGGCCTTATCCTACAATGAGCAGTTCTTC. The chain combines TRBV19 with TRBJ2-1; TRBD1 is a possible D gene (5 bases). Looked up from germline, CDR1 is LNHDA and CDR2 is SQIVND (reference sequence). The CDR3 length is 13 residues. Using reference TRBV19 and TRBJ2-1 for the parts outside the CDR3, the full variable domain is DGGITQSPKYLFRKEGQNVTLSCEQNLNHDAMYWYRQDPGQGLRLIYYSQIVNDFQKGDIAEGYSVSREKKESFPLTVTSAQKNPTAFYLCATRALSYNEQFFGPGTRLTVL.

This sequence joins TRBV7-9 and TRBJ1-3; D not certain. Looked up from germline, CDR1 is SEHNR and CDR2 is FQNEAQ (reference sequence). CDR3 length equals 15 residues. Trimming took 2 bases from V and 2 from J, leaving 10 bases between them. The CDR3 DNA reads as TGTGCCAGCAGCTTACTCGGGTCACCTGGAAACACCATATATTTT. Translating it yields CASSLLGSPGNTIYF. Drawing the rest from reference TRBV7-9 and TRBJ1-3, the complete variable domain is DTGVSQNPRHKITKRGQNVTFRCDPISEHNRLYWYRQTLGQGPEFLTYFQNEAQLEKSRLLSDRFSAERPKGSFSTLEIQRTEQGDSAMYLCASSLLGSPGNTIYFGEGSWLTVV.

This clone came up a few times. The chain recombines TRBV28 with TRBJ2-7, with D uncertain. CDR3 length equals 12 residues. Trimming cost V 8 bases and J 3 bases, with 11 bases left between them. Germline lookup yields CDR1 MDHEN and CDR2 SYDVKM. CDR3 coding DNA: TGTGCCAGCTTAGGCATTAACTACGAGCAGTACTTC. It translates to CASLGINYEQYF.

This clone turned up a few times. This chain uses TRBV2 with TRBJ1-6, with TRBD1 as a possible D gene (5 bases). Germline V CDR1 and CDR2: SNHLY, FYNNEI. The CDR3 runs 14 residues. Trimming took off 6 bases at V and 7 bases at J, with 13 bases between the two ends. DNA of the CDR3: TGTGCCAGCAGGTGGGGACGGGAGAATTCACCCCTCCACTTT. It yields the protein CASRWGRENSPLHF.

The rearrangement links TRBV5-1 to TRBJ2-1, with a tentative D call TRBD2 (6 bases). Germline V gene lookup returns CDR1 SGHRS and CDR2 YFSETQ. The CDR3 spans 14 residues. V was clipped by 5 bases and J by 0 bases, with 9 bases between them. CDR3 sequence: CASRQEGSYNEQFF. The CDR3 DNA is TGCGCCAGCAGACAGGAGGGCTCCTACAATGAGCAGTTCTTC.

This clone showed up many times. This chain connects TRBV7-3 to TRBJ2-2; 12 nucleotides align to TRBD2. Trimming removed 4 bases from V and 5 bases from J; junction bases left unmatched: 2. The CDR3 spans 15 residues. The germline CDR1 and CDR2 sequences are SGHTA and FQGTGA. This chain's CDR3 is CASSSTSGRTGELFF. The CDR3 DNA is TGTGCCAGCAGCTCAACTAGCGGGAGGACCGGGGAGCTGTTTTTT.

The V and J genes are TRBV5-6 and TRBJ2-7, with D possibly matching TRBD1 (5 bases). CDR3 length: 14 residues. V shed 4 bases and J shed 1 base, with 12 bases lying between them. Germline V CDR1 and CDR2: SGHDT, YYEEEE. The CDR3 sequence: CASSLPTGSYEQYF. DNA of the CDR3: TGTGCCAGCAGCCTCCCAACAGGTTCCTACGAGCAGTACTTC.

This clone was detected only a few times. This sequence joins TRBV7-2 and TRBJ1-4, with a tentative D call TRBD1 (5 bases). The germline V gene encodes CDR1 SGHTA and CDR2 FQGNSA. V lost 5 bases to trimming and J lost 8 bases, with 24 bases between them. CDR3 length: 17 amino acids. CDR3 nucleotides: TGTGCCAGCAGCCCCCCGGAGGGACGGGGAGGATACGAAAAACTGTTTTTT. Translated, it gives CASSPPEGRGGYEKLFF. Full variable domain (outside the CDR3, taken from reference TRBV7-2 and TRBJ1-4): GAGVSQSPSNKVTEKGKDVELRCDPISGHTALYWYRQSLGQGLEFLIYFQGNSAPDKSGLPSDRFSAERTGGSVSTLTIQRTQQEDSAVYLCASSPPEGRGGYEKLFFGSGTQLSVL.

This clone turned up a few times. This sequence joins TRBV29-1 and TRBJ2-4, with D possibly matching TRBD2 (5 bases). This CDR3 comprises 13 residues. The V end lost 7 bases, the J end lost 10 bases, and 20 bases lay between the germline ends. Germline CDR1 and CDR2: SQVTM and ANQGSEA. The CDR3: CSAQTDSTGIQYF. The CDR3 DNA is TGCAGCGCACAGACGGACTCCACTGGGATTCAGTACTTC.

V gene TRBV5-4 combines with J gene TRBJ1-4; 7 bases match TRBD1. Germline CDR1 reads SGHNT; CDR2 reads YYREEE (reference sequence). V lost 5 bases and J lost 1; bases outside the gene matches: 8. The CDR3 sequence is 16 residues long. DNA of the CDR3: TGTGCCAGCAGTAAGACAGGGAGTGGAACTAATGAAAAACTGTTTTTT. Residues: CASSKTGSGTNEKLFF. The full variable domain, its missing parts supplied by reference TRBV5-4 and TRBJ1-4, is ETGVTQSPTHLIKTRGQQVTLRCSSQSGHNTVSWYQQALGQGPQFIFQYYREEENGRGNFPPRFSGLQFPNYSSELNVNALELDDSALYLCASSKTGSGTNEKLFFGSGTQLSVL.

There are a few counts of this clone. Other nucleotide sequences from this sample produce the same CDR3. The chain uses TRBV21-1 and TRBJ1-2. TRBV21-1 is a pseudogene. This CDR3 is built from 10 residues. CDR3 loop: CASSKRGYTF. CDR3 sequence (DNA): TGCGCCAGCAGCAAGAGGGGCTACACCTTC.

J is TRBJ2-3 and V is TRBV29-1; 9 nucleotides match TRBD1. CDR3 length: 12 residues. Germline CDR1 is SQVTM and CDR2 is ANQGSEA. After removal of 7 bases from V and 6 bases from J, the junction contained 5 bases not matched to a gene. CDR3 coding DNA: TGCAGCGCTGGGACAGGGAGGGATACGCAGTATTTT. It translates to CSAGTGRDTQYF.

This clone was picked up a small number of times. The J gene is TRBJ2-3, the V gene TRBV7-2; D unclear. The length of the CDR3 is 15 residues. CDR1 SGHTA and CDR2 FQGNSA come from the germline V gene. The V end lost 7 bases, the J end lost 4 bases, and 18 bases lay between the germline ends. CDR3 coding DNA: TGTGCCAGCACCCTTCAGCCAATGGGCCCAGATACGCAGTATTTT. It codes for CASTLQPMGPDTQYF. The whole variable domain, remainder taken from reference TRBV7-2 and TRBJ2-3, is GAGVSQSPSNKVTEKGKDVELRCDPISGHTALYWYRQSLGQGLEFLIYFQGNSAPDKSGLPSDRFSAERTGGSVSTLTIQRTQQEDSAVYLCASTLQPMGPDTQYFGPGTRLTVL.

CDR3 protein: CASSFSQETQYF. In nucleotides, the CDR3 is TGCGCCAGCAGCTTCTCCCAAGAGACCCAGTACTTC. The chain carries TRBV5-1 and TRBJ2-5; D not certain. V lost 2 bases and J 1 base, leaving 3 bases between the germline ends. This CDR3 is built from 12 residues. CDR1 and CDR2 from the germline V gene are SGHRS and YFSETQ.

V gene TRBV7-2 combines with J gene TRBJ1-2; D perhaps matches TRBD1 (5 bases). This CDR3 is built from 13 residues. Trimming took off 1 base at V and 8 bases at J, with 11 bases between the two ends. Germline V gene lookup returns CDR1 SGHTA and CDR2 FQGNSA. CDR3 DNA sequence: TGTGCCAGCAGCTTAGTGGGGACGCAGGGCTACACCTTC. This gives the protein CASSLVGTQGYTF. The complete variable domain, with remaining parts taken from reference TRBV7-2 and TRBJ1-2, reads GAGVSQSPSNKVTEKGKDVELRCDPISGHTALYWYRQSLGQGLEFLIYFQGNSAPDKSGLPSDRFSAERTGGSVSTLTIQRTQQEDSAVYLCASSLVGTQGYTFGSGTRLTVV.

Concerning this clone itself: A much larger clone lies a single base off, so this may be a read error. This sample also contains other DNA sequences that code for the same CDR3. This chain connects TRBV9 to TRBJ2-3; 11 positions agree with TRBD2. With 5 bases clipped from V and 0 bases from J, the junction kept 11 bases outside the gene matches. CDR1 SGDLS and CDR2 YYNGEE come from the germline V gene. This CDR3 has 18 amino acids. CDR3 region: CASSRLAGGFLSTDTQYF. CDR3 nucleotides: TGTGCCAGCAGTCGGCTAGCGGGGGGCTTCCTAAGCACAGATACGCAGTATTTT.

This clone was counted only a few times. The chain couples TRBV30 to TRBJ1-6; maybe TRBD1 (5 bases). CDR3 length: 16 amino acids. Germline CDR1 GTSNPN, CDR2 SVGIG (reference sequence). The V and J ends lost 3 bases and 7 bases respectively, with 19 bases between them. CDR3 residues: CAWRILDRMPNSPLHF. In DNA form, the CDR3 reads TGTGCCTGGAGGATTCTCGACAGAATGCCAAATTCACCCCTCCACTTT.

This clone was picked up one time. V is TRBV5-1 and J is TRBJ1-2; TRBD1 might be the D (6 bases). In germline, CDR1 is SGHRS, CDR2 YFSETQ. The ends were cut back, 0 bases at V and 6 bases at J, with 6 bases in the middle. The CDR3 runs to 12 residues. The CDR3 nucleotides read TGCGCCAGCAGCTTGGGGACAGATGGCTACACCTTC. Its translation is CASSLGTDGYTF.

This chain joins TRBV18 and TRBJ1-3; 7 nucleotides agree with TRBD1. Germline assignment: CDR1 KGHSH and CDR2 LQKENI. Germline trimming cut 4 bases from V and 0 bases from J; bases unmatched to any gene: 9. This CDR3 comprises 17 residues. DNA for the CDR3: TGTGCCAGCTCACTTAACGGACAGGCCAGCTCTGGAAACACCATATATTTT. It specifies CASSLNGQASSGNTIYF.

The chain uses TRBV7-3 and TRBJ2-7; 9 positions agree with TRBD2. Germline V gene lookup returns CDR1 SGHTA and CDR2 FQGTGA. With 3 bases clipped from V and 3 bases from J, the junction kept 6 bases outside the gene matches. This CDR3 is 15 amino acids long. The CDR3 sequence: CASSFSGGPYYEQYF. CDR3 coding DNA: TGTGCCAGCAGCTTCAGCGGGGGGCCGTACTACGAGCAGTACTTC.

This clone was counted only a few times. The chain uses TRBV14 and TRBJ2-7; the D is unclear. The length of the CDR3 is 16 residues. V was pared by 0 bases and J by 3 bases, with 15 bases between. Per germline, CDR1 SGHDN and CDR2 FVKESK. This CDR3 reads CASSQEAASPYYEQYF. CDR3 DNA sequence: TGTGCCAGCAGCCAAGAGGCTGCATCTCCCTACTACGAGCAGTACTTC.

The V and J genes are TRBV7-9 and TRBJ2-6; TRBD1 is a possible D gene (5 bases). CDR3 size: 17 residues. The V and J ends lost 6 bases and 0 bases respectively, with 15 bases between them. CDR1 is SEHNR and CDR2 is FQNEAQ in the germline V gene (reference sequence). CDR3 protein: CASSGRRDNSGANVLTF. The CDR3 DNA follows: TGTGCCAGCAGTGGGCGCAGGGATAACTCTGGGGCCAACGTCCTGACTTTC.

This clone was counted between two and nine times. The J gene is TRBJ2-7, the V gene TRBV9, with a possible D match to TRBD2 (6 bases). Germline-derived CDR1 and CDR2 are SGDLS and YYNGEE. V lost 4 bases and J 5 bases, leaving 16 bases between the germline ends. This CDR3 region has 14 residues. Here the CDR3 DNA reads TGTGCCAGCAGCCAGACCATGGGGACTCACGAGCAGTACTTC. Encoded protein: CASSQTMGTHEQYF.

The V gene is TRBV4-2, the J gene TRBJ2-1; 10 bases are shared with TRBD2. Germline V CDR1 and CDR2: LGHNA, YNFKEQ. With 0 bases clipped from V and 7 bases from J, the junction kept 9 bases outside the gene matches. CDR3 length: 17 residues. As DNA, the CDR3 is TGTGCCAGCAGCCAAGATTGGAGCGGGAGGGCCGAGAATGAGCAGTTCTTC. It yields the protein CASSQDWSGRAENEQFF.

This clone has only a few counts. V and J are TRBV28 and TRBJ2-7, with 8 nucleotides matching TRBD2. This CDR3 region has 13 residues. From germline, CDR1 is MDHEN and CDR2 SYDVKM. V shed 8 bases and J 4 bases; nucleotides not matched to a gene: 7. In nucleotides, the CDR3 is TGTGCCAGCGGGAGCGGGAGCGGTTACGAGCAGTACTTC. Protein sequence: CASGSGSGYEQYF.